The 15 T cell receptor beta chains given below trace back to one sample, sequenced in a study of T-cell memory formation after mild COVID-19. TCRdb reprocessed the 5' RACE reads with MiXCR, giving one entry per CDR3 protein. Among about 440,000 distinct CDR3 sequences listed, roughly 20% were seen once. Sequencing was done on a sample of PBMCs or a T cell subset sorted from them (not recorded which). These receptors were collected from an adult woman who had mild COVID-19 (a few samples of this study predate the infection). Cell type and time point are not known.

The table lists this clonotype with a few counts. The rearrangement uses TRBV3-1 and TRBJ1-5; tentatively, D is TRBD1 (5 bases). This CDR3 is built from 13 residues. Trimming removed 4 bases at V and 3 bases at J, with 7 bases between. Germline V gene lookup returns CDR1 LGHDT and CDR2 YNNKEL (reference sequence). CDR3 sequence (DNA): TGTGCCAGCAGCCGACAGTACAATCAGCCCCAGCATTTT. Translating it yields CASSRQYNQPQHF.

This sequence joins TRBV7-9 and TRBJ1-1, with TRBD1 as a possible D gene (5 bases). Germline lookup yields CDR1 SEHNR and CDR2 FQNEAQ (reference sequence). CDR3 size: 15 residues. The V gene lost 5 bases and the J gene lost 4 bases, with 17 bases spanning the gap. The CDR3 bases are TGTGCCAGCAGCCCGGCCCGGTGGGGGGGCACTGAAGCTTTCTTT. Protein product: CASSPARWGGTEAFF.

This rearrangement joins TRBV7-2 to TRBJ1-1; D is unresolved. The V end lost 1 base, the J end lost 4 bases, and 10 bases lay between the germline ends. Germline assignment: CDR1 SGHTA and CDR2 FQGNSA. The CDR3 length is 14 residues. The CDR3 region has the DNA TGTGCCAGCAGCTTAGTGCAGGACCTCACTGAAGCTTTCTTT. The encoded protein is CASSLVQDLTEAFF.

This clonotype was counted a few times. This chain uses TRBV29-1 with TRBJ2-1; 13 nucleotides align to TRBD2. The CDR3 runs to 18 residues. The V gene end was trimmed by 4 bases and the J gene end by 4 bases; junction bases not matched to a gene: 13. Germline loops: CDR1 SQVTM, CDR2 ANQGSEA. CDR3 protein: CSVGSETSGRSRYNEQFF. DNA of the CDR3: TGCAGCGTTGGTTCCGAGACTAGCGGGAGGTCTCGGTACAATGAGCAGTTCTTC.

The chain carries TRBV4-1 and TRBJ2-1; D not certain. This CDR3 contains 15 residues. The germline CDR1 and CDR2 sequences are MGHRA and YSYEKL. V lost 4 bases, J lost 2 bases, and 12 bases lay in between. CDR3: CASSPWSDAYNEQFF. The CDR3, as DNA: TGCGCCAGCAGCCCCTGGTCCGACGCCTACAATGAGCAGTTCTTC.

The chain is built from TRBV7-9 and TRBJ1-4, with 9 positions matching TRBD1. This CDR3 spans 14 amino acids. V was clipped by 7 bases and J by 7 bases; unmatched bases: 7. The germline CDR1 and CDR2 sequences are SEHNR and FQNEAQ (reference sequence). CDR3 in amino acids: CASTQGQGIEKLFF. CDR3 DNA sequence: TGTGCCAGCACACAGGGACAGGGAATTGAAAAACTGTTTTTT. The variable domain in full, completed from reference TRBV7-9 and TRBJ1-4, reads DTGVSQNPRHKITKRGQNVTFRCDPISEHNRLYWYRQTLGQGPEFLTYFQNEAQLEKSRLLSDRFSAERPKGSFSTLEIQRTEQGDSAMYLCASTQGQGIEKLFFGSGTQLSVL.

This chain uses TRBV20-1 with TRBJ1-6; possibly TRBD1 for D (6 bases). Germline V gene data show CDR1 as DFQATT and CDR2 as SNEGSKA (reference sequence). V lost 6 bases to trimming and J lost 8 bases, with 17 bases between them. The CDR3 totals 14 residues. The CDR3 coding sequence is TGCAGTGCAGGTTGGGGGGCTGGGGATTCACCCCTCCACTTT. It translates to CSAGWGAGDSPLHF.

The rearrangement links TRBV20-1 to TRBJ1-2; no reliable D call. The germline CDR1 and CDR2 sequences are DFQATT and SNEGSKA (reference sequence). This CDR3 has 14 residues. Between the trimmed V and J ends, which lost 0 bases and 0 bases, there was a span of 8 bases. The DNA of the CDR3 is TGCAGTGCTAGAGACGGACGAGCTAACTATGGCTACACCTTC. It yields the protein CSARDGRANYGYTF.

This clonotype occurred a few times. The genes are TRBV7-6 and TRBJ2-7; 7 nucleotides agree with TRBD1. The CDR3 extends over 16 amino acids. CDR1 and CDR2 from the germline V gene are SGHVS and FNYEAQ. Unmatched junction bases numbered 13, after V lost 5 bases and J lost 3 bases. The CDR3 region is CASSPLPGQTYYEQYF. CDR3 bases: TGTGCCAGCAGCCCACTCCCGGGACAGACGTACTACGAGCAGTACTTC.

The V gene is TRBV7-9, the J gene TRBJ1-6, with D possibly being TRBD1 (6 bases). Germline CDR1 and CDR2: SEHNR and FQNEAQ (reference sequence). This CDR3 has 13 residues. Trimming pared 4 bases from V and 8 bases from J, leaving 9 bases between. The CDR3 nucleotides read TGTGCCAGCAGCTGGACAGTATATTCACCCCTCCACTTT. Translation: CASSWTVYSPLHF.

This clonotype has just a few counts. V and J are TRBV6-5 and TRBJ1-2; D is possibly TRBD1 (5 bases). The germline CDR1 and CDR2 sequences are MNHEY and SVGAGI. CDR3 size: 13 residues. The V gene lost 1 base and the J gene lost 7 bases, with 10 bases spanning the gap. The CDR3 DNA is TGTGCCAGCAGTTACTTGGGGGGAGGTGGCTACACCTTC. Translating gives CASSYLGGGGYTF.

This clonotype occurred a few times. The chain couples TRBV2 to TRBJ2-7; D is possibly TRBD1 or TRBD2 (6 bases each). Germline CDR1 SNHLY, CDR2 FYNNEI. This CDR3 comprises 14 residues. Trimming cost V 5 bases and J 3 bases, with 14 bases left between them. The CDR3 reads CASSPGGAGYEQYF. The CDR3 DNA follows: TGTGCCAGCAGTCCCGGGGGCGCAGGCTACGAGCAGTACTTC.

The V gene is TRBV9, the J gene TRBJ1-1, with TRBD1 matching 9 bases. Trimming took 4 bases from V and 2 from J; bases not matched to a gene: 9. From germline, CDR1 is SGDLS and CDR2 YYNGEE. The CDR3 consists of 16 residues. The CDR3, as DNA: TGTGCCAGCAGCCCCGGGACAGGGAAGGGAAACACTGAAGCTTTCTTT. It translates to CASSPGTGKGNTEAFF.

In its sample, this clonotype was seen many times. The rearrangement joins TRBV20-1 to TRBJ2-5; D call uncertain. The germline V and J ends were trimmed by 2 bases and 5 bases, with 15 bases remaining between them. Germline lookup yields CDR1 DFQATT and CDR2 SNEGSKA (reference sequence). The CDR3 is 14 residues long. CDR3 nucleotide sequence: TGCAGTGCTAGAAGGACCCAATGGCGGGAGACCCAGTACTTC. Translated: CSARRTQWRETQYF.

A few counts support this clonotype. The rearrangement uses TRBV15 and TRBJ2-3; D is ambiguous. Looked up from germline, CDR1 is LNHNV and CDR2 is YYDKDF (reference sequence). Trimming shortened V by 0 bases and J by 4 bases, and 5 bases separated the two germline ends. The CDR3 sequence is 13 residues long. In DNA form, the CDR3 reads TGTGCCACCAGCAGAGAATTGGCAGATACGCAGTATTTT. Protein: CATSRELADTQYF.